This T cell receptor (beta chain) was retrieved from a study of glioma-infiltrating T cells after dendritic cell vaccination. Time point given: after dendritic cell vaccination, including at tumor progression/relapse. The primer mix had 60 V beta and 13 J beta primers. Sequencing was performed with immunoSEQ multiplex PCR; in TCRdb, only in-frame clones are kept and a portion is missing. The data show over 90,000 clones, 80% seen once. Germline loops: CDR1 SGHRS, CDR2 YFSETQ. This CDR3 is 12 amino acids long. The trim removed 2 bases at V and 7 bases at J, leaving 2 bases unmatched. The sequences come from blood, collected after dendritic cell vaccination. This TCR was recovered from a human donor with glioblastoma. The chain couples TRBV5-1 to TRBJ1-1, with 7 nucleotides matching TRBD1. As DNA, the CDR3 is TGCGCCAGCAGCTTCGGGACAGATGAAGCTTTCTTT. Its protein is CASSFGTDEAFF.